A single count supports the clone carrying this T cell receptor beta chain. Its matching antigen is unknown. PCR was performed using 60 Vbeta and 13 Jbeta primers. Measured with immunoSEQ multiplex PCR; TCRdb has only the in-frame clones, and not every one. The data show approximately 110,000 clones, over 60% seen once. The entry originates in a study of cytomegalovirus exposure and HLA in healthy donors. Study observations and caveats: Among TCR beta chains, those listed as cytomegalovirus-associated numbered 164. When analyzed later, a missense DCLRE1C variant was found to be linked to TCR beta V- and J-gene trimming. TCR sequences were mostly rare, though some public TCRs occurred in many donors. DRB1 showed the most TCR associations and HLA-C the fewest in a later analysis, as rates varied by HLA locus.

Sequencing was done on a sample of PBMCs. This sequence originates from a woman aged 55-69 years in good health and CMV-seropositive.

CDR3 amino acids: CASSPTDSNTGELFF. DNA of the CDR3: TGTGCCAGCAGCCCAACTGACAGCAACACCGGGGAGCTGTTTTTT. The chain carries TRBV11-3 and TRBJ2-2, with D perhaps matching TRBD1 (5 bases). V dropped 5 bases and J dropped 2 bases, with 12 bases sitting between them. Germline V CDR1 and CDR2: SGHNT, YENEEA. The CDR3 loop spans 15 amino acids.